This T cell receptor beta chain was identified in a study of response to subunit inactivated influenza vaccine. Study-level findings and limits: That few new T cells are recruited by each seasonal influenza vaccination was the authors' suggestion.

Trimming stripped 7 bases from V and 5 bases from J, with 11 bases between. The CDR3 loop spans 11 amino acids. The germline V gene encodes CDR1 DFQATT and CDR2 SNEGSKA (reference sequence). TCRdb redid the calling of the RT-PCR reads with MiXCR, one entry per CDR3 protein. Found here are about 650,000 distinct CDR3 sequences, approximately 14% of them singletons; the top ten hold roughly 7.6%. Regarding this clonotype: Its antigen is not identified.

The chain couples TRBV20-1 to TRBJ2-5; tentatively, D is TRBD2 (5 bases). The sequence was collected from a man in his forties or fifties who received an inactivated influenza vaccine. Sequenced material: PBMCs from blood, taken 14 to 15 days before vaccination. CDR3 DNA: TGCAGTGGGTACAGAGGGGAGACCCAGTACTTC. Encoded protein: CSGYRGETQYF.